The T cell receptor beta chain described here comes from a study of regulatory T cells in long-lasting Graves disease. This clonotype was recorded many times. Stated time point: newly diagnosed GD, antithyroid drugs for less than 3 months. Construction of the TCR library relied on RNA isolated from PBMCs. Unmatched junction bases numbered 7, after V lost 8 bases and J lost 8 bases. Germline CDR1 reads LGHDT; CDR2 reads YNNKEL (reference sequence). The CDR3 extends over 13 amino acids. Arm-PCR with iRepertoire HTBI primers amplified the CDR3 regions for these TCR beta libraries. TCRdb redid the calling of the multiplex PCR reads with MiXCR, one entry per CDR3 protein. Of a few hundred thousand distinct CDR3 sequences in the sample, 18% were seen once. This same sample was also taken into another study, of T cells in Graves' hyperthyroidism and ophthalmopathy.

The sequences come from peripheral blood mononuclear cells (PBMCs), collected at new diagnosis, from a patient treated with antithyroid drugs. The genes are TRBV3-1 and TRBJ2-3, with 10 nucleotides matching TRBD1. The receptor was derived from a woman in her 30s with Graves disease. The CDR3 region is CASRDRGFGTQYF. The CDR3 DNA reads as TGTGCCAGCCGGGACAGGGGTTTTGGTACGCAGTATTTT.